This is a list of T cell receptor beta chains from one sample in a study of immune evolution from preneoplasia to lung adenocarcinoma. Method: immunoSEQ multiplex PCR; TCRdb's copy keeps in-frame clones and lacks some. The data show 14,000 or so clones, more than 80% seen once. Sequencing was done on a sample of FFPE minimally invasive lung adenocarcinoma tissue. The receptors derive from a person aged 70 to 79 with lung adenocarcinoma. Each CDR3 is given with its conserved first and last residue. Fields, in order: D gene, clone size, J gene, V gene, CDR3 protein, CDR3 DNA. The D gene is left open where the match is weak. Size tells how often a clone was seen (once, few, many) or the class of an expanded clone, and some rows leave it out.

>.|few|TRBJ1-1|TRBV28
CASSLGGRDTEAFF
TGTGCCAGCAGTTTAGGGGGAAGGGACACTGAAGCTTTCTTT
>.|.|TRBJ2-3|TRBV4-2
CASSQESWADTQYF
TGTGCCAGCAGCCAAGAATCGTGGGCAGATACGCAGTATTTT
>.|.|TRBJ2-7|TRBV7-8
CASSLGESYEQYF
TGTGCCAGCAGCTTGGGGGAATCCTACGAGCAGTACTTC
>TRBD2|.|TRBJ2-1|TRBV7-3
CASSSASGIYNEQFF
TGTGCCAGCAGCTCCGCTAGCGGGATCTACAATGAGCAGTTCTTC
>.|few|TRBJ1-2|TRBV14
CASSQDPDRIYGYTF
TGTGCCAGCAGCCAAGATCCCGACAGGATCTATGGCTACACCTTC
>.|few|TRBJ1-5|TRBV19
CASSPHGESNQPQHF
TGTGCCAGTAGTCCACACGGTGAGAGCAATCAGCCCCAGCATTTT
>.|.|TRBJ1-4|TRBV19
CASSPPHNEKLFF
TGTGCCAGTAGTCCACCTCATAATGAAAAACTGTTTTTT
>.|.|TRBJ2-7|TRBV19
CASSIGQGGYEQYF
TGTGCCAGTAGTATCGGGCAGGGTGGTTACGAGCAGTACTTC
>.|few|TRBJ1-1|TRBV5-1
CASRADRGTEAFF
TGCGCCAGCAGGGCCGATCGGGGGACTGAAGCTTTCTTT
>.|once|TRBJ2-7|TRBV14
CASSQDRRTSYEQYF
TGTGCCAGCAGCCAAGATAGGAGAACTTCCTACGAGCAGTACTTC
>.|.|TRBJ2-2|TRBV29-1
CSALPQGGNTGELFF
TGCAGCGCTCTTCCTCAGGGTGGGAACACCGGGGAGCTGTTTTTT
>.|.|TRBJ1-2|TRBV14
CASSQEKGSGYGYTF
TGTGCCAGCAGCCAAGAAAAGGGATCGGGCTATGGCTACACCTTC
>.|.|TRBJ1-1|TRBV11-2
CASSLQQGFGEAFF
TGTGCCAGCAGCTTACAACAGGGTTTCGGTGAAGCTTTTTTT
>TRBD1|.|TRBJ2-7|TRBV5-6
CASSLRRQGHEQYF
TGTGCCAGCAGCTTGCGCCGACAGGGCCACGAGCAGTACTTC
>.|once|TRBJ1-5|TRBV28
CASSSPQMSNQPQHF
TGTGCCAGCAGTTCTCCCCAGATGAGCAATCAGCCCCAGCATTTT
>TRBD1|.|TRBJ1-5|TRBV19
CASSTTGAGQPQHF
TGTGCCAGTAGTACGACAGGGGCCGGACAGCCCCAGCATTTT
>.|few|TRBJ1-6|TRBV7-8
CASSFGGYNSPLHF
TGTGCCAGCAGCTTTGGGGGGTATAATTCACCCCTCCACTTT
>.|.|TRBJ2-7|TRBV28
CASSPLSLINEQYF
TGTGCCAGCAGTCCCTTAAGTCTTATCAACGAGCAGTACTTC
>.|.|TRBJ2-5|TRBV5-6
CASSLGGYQETQYF
TGTGCCAGCAGCTTGGGAGGCTACCAAGAGACCCAGTACTTC
>.|.|TRBJ1-2|TRBV11-2
CASSLAPQGIPGYTF
TGTGCCAGCAGCTTAGCTCCACAGGGAATTCCTGGCTACACCTTC
>.|.|TRBJ1-1|TRBV28
CASSPYRANTEAFF
TGTGCCAGCAGTCCCTACAGGGCGAACACTGAAGCTTTCTTT
>TRBD2|.|TRBJ2-5|TRBV7-3
CASSPARASGGAVETQYF
TGTGCCAGCAGCCCCGCTCGGGCTAGCGGGGGGGCCGTGGAGACCCAGTACTTC
>.|once|TRBJ1-1|TRBV5-6
CASSFSGDPRNTEAFF
TGTGCCAGCAGCTTTTCAGGGGATCCGAGGAACACTGAAGCTTTCTTT
>.|.|TRBJ1-3|TRBV11-3
CASSLASGNTIYF
TGTGCCAGCAGCTTAGCTTCTGGAAACACCATATATTTT
>.|.|TRBJ1-1|TRBV25-1
CASSVRATEAFF
TGTGCCAGCAGTGTTCGGGCCACTGAAGCTTTCTTT
>.|.|TRBJ1-1|TRBV2
CASSVAADWGTYEAFF
TGTGCCAGCAGTGTTGCTGCTGACTGGGGGACCTATGAAGCTTTCTTT
>.|.|TRBJ2-7|TRBV5-1
CASSTQGVLGEQYF
TGCGCCAGCAGCACACAAGGGGTCCTAGGCGAGCAGTACTTC
>.|.|TRBJ2-6|TRBV2
CASSDDSGANVLTF
TGTGCCAGCAGTGATGACTCTGGGGCCAACGTCCTGACTTTC
>.|.|TRBJ2-5|TRBV5-1
CASSEGTFQETQYF
TGCGCCAGCAGCGAAGGGACTTTCCAAGAGACCCAGTACTTC
>.|.|TRBJ1-3|TRBV7-9
CASLGNTIYF
TGTGCCAGCTTGGGAAACACCATATATTTT
>.|.|TRBJ1-5|TRBV13
CASSPGNRNQPQHF
TGTGCCAGCAGCCCAGGGAATCGCAATCAGCCCCAGCATTTT
>.|.|TRBJ1-4|TRBV9
CASSARTDEKLFF
TGTGCCAGCAGCGCCCGGACGGATGAAAAACTGTTTTTT
>TRBD1|once|TRBJ2-1|TRBV2
CASSAQGQNNEQFF
TGTGCCAGCAGTGCGCAGGGACAGAACAATGAGCAGTTCTTC
>TRBD1|.|TRBJ1-5|TRBV9
CASTREGGQSNQPQHF
TGTGCCAGCACCAGGGAAGGGGGACAGAGCAATCAGCCCCAGCATTTT
>TRBD2|.|TRBJ2-1|TRBV11-2
CASSLGGGAHNEQFF
TGTGCCAGCAGCTTGGGCGGGGGGGCACACAATGAGCAGTTCTTC
>TRBD1|.|TRBJ1-4|TRBV28
CASVQGLYGEKLFF
TGTGCCAGCGTACAGGGGTTGTACGGGGAAAAACTGTTTTTT
>.|few|TRBJ2-5|TRBV12-2
CASRLGGPQETQYF
TGTGCAAGTCGCTTAGGGGGGCCCCAAGAGACCCAGTACTTC
>.|few|TRBJ2-1|TRBV2
CAILAAHNEQFF
TGTGCCATATTGGCCGCGCACAATGAGCAGTTCTTC
>.|.|TRBJ1-1|TRBV7-9
CASSLDGVIGTEAFF
TGTGCCAGCAGCTTAGACGGGGTTATAGGCACTGAAGCTTTCTTT
>.|.|TRBJ1-3|TRBV2
CASHQGQNTIYF
TGTGCCAGCCACCAGGGGCAAAACACCATATATTTT
>.|.|TRBJ2-6|TRBV5-1
CASSFVPAGANVLTF
TGCGCCAGCAGCTTTGTCCCTGCTGGGGCCAACGTCCTGACTTTC
>.|.|TRBJ2-7|TRBV9
CASSVDSTFREQYF
TGTGCCAGCAGCGTAGACAGTACCTTTAGGGAGCAGTACTTC
>TRBD2|.|TRBJ2-7|TRBV28
CASRSPGRGGYEQYF
TGTGCCAGCAGGTCCCCGGGACGCGGGGGCTACGAGCAGTACTTC
>.|.|TRBJ2-1|TRBV6-5
CASSRLDGSREQFF
TGTGCCAGCAGTCGACTAGATGGGTCACGGGAGCAGTTCTTC
>.|.|TRBJ1-2|TRBV19
CASSIPPGLEGYTF
TGTGCCAGTAGTATCCCACCGGGACTGGAAGGCTACACCTTC
>.|few|TRBJ2-7|TRBV5-4
CASSFEANEQYF
TGTGCCAGCAGCTTTGAGGCGAATGAGCAGTACTTC
>.|once|TRBJ2-3|TRBV10-3
CAISVRGGEEGTQYF
TGTGCCATCAGTGTTCGGGGCGGGGAGGAGGGGACGCAGTATTTT
>.|.|TRBJ1-6|TRBV19
CASSIQGNSPLHF
TGTGCCAGTAGTATTCAGGGGAATTCACCCCTCCACTTT
>.|.|TRBJ2-7|TRBV4-1
CASSQDKGLPYEQYF
TGCGCCAGCAGCCAAGATAAGGGACTCCCCTACGAGCAGTACTTC
>TRBD1|.|TRBJ1-1|TRBV5-5
CASSWGQAVTEAFF
TGTGCCAGCAGCTGGGGACAGGCAGTCACTGAAGCTTTCTTT
>TRBD2|.|TRBJ2-2|TRBV28
CASRLAGVDTGELFF
TGTGCCAGCAGGTTAGCGGGAGTCGACACCGGGGAGCTGTTTTTT
>.|.|TRBJ1-1|TRBV5-4
CASSFQRGMNTEAFF
TGTGCCAGCAGCTTCCAAAGGGGGATGAACACTGAAGCTTTCTTT